This T cell receptor (beta chain) was identified during a study of blood T cells in healthy people across ages. This clonotype was observed a handful of times. It was with a sample-barcoded 5' primer and a J-beta primer mix that a second PCR of roughly 6 to 12 cycles was run. Researchers report that each sample yielded at least 2.5 million CDR3-containing paired-end reads. TCRdb fed the 5' RACE reads into MiXCR, producing one record per CDR3 protein. The data contain some 1.4 million distinct CDR3 sequences, about 43% of them singletons. This CDR3 spans 15 amino acids. Germline assignment: CDR1 KGHSH and CDR2 LQKENI. Trimming took 6 bases from V and 0 from J; bases not matched to a gene: 8.

The TCR comes from a young woman in good health. The genes are TRBV18 and TRBJ2-7; 7 bases fit TRBD1. The material sequenced was blood. CDR3 in amino acids: CASSDSTGISYEQYF. The DNA of the CDR3 is TGTGCCAGCTCCGACTCGACAGGGATCTCCTACGAGCAGTACTTC.